Shown below are 4 T cell receptor beta chains from a single sample sequenced in a study of blood T cell repertoires in COVID-19. Generated by immunoSEQ multiplex PCR, the TCRdb table keeps only in-frame clones and is missing some. This table holds roughly 200,000 clones, roughly 80% found once. The sequenced sample was peripheral blood. Receptors originate from an elderly woman with acute or convalescent COVID-19.

The rearrangement links TRBV7-2 to TRBJ1-4; 8 nucleotides agree with TRBD1. V was pared by 2 bases and J by 8 bases, with 7 bases of the junction left unmatched. Germline CDR1 and CDR2: SGHTA and FQGNSA. CDR3 size: 15 residues. The CDR3 region has the DNA TGTGCCAGCAGCTTATGGGCCACAGGGGGGGAAAAACTGTTTTTT. This gives the protein CASSLWATGGEKLFF.

The table lists this clone with a count of one. V and J are TRBV19 and TRBJ1-2, with 7 bases aligning to TRBD1. This CDR3 has 16 amino acids. Unmatched junction bases numbered 15, after V lost 4 bases and J lost 7 bases. CDR1 is LNHDA, CDR2 SQIVND, per germline (reference sequence). The CDR3 loop reads CASSTPGDSGRSGYTF. The CDR3 region has the DNA TGTGCCAGTAGTACCCCGGGGGACAGTGGAAGATCTGGCTACACCTTC.

The chain is built from TRBV27 and TRBJ1-4; TRBD1 matches 8 bases. V shed 2 bases and J 11 bases; nucleotides not matched to a gene: 4. In germline, CDR1 is MNHEY, CDR2 SMNVEV (reference sequence). The CDR3 is made up of 13 amino acids. CDR3 in amino acids: CASSLAGQGKLFF. CDR3 coding DNA: TGTGCCAGCAGTTTAGCAGGACAGGGTAAACTGTTTTTT.

The count of this clone is one. J is TRBJ2-5 and V is TRBV6-6; a possible D gene is TRBD1 (7 bases). The CDR3 loop spans 16 amino acids. Trimming took off 0 bases at V and 3 bases at J, with 14 bases between the two ends. Germline loops: CDR1 MNHNY, CDR2 SVGAGI (reference sequence). In DNA, the CDR3 is TGTGCCAGCAGTTACTCGGCAGGGGGGTCGGAAGAGACCCAGTACTTC. This codes for CASSYSAGGSEETQYF.